One and the same sample provided the 20 T cell receptor beta chains below, sequenced in a study of regulatory T cells in long-lasting Graves disease. Libraries of TCR beta came from iRepertoire HTBI primers plus Arm-PCR of CDR3 regions. TCRdb re-called the multiplex PCR reads through MiXCR, storing one row per CDR3 protein. Found here are 450,000 or so distinct CDR3 sequences, about 20% of them singletons; the top ten hold around 12%. Time point given: persistent/refractory GD, antithyroid drugs over 5 years with positive TRAb. Following extraction of RNA from PBMCs, that RNA was used to make the TCR library. The source material was peripheral blood mononuclear cells (PBMCs), sampled when the disease was refractory, from a patient treated with antithyroid drugs. These receptors all stem from a female donor with Graves disease.

This clonotype was seen ten or more times. The chain uses TRBV6-5 and TRBJ1-4; D remains unclear. There are 17 residues in the CDR3. Deletions cut 0 bases from V and 8 bases from J, with 19 bases between. Germline V lookup: CDR1 MNHEY, CDR2 SVGAGI. CDR3 in amino acids: CASSYSVHPRGGEKLFF. The CDR3 DNA follows: TGTGCCAGCAGTTACTCTGTTCATCCTCGGGGTGGGGAAAAACTGTTTTTT.

V gene TRBV5-1 combines with J gene TRBJ2-7; D gene ambiguous. V lost 7 bases and J lost 0, with 8 bases in between. The CDR3 consists of 12 residues. Germline CDR1 reads SGHRS; CDR2 reads YFSETQ. The DNA of the CDR3 is TGCGCCAGCTTTGGGCCCTCCTACGAGCAGTACTTC. Translating gives CASFGPSYEQYF.

In its sample, this clonotype was seen many times. The chain uses TRBV11-2 and TRBJ2-7; D is possibly TRBD1 (5 bases). The CDR3 runs 14 residues. V lost 5 bases to trimming and J lost 4 bases, with 15 bases between them. Germline V lookup: CDR1 SGHAT, CDR2 FQNNGV. Written as DNA, the CDR3 is TGTGCCAGCAGCCGTTTTATTCAGGGATACGAGCAGTACTTC. Encoded protein: CASSRFIQGYEQYF.

The V gene is TRBV14, the J gene TRBJ1-4, with D unresolved. CDR3 length equals 16 residues. The V and J ends lost 5 bases and 0 bases respectively, with 13 bases between them. Germline CDR1 SGHDN, CDR2 FVKESK. In DNA form, the CDR3 reads TGTGCCAGCAGCGATAGAAAGGATGCAACTAATGAAAAACTGTTTTTT. Protein: CASSDRKDATNEKLFF.

This clonotype was seen more than once but under ten times. The chain recombines TRBV4-3 with TRBJ2-5; 9 bases map to TRBD1. V dropped 4 bases and J dropped 5; count of bases not matched to a gene: 8. The CDR3 is 15 residues long. CDR1 is LGHNA, CDR2 YSLEER, per germline. The CDR3 here is CASSPGQGEGETQYF. In DNA form, the CDR3 reads TGCGCCAGCAGCCCGGGACAGGGCGAGGGCGAGACCCAGTACTTC.

This clonotype has more than one count but fewer than ten. The chain couples TRBV7-3 to TRBJ2-5; either TRBD1 or TRBD2 may supply D (6 bases each). The V end was cut by 2 bases, the J end by 5 bases, with 15 bases between. The CDR3 totals 15 residues. Germline V CDR1 and CDR2: SGHTA, FQGTGA. The CDR3 loop reads CASSLGPGAVETQYF. The CDR3 nucleotides are TGTGCCAGCAGCTTAGGTCCGGGGGCCGTGGAGACCCAGTACTTC.

The chain couples TRBV7-3 to TRBJ2-6; possibly TRBD1 for D (5 bases). V was cut by 2 bases and J by 4 bases, with 9 bases left in between. Germline V gives CDR1 SGHTA, CDR2 FQGTGA. The CDR3 is 15 residues long. CDR3 sequence reads: CASSLARTGANVLTF. The CDR3 coding sequence is TGTGCCAGCAGCTTAGCGAGGACAGGGGCCAACGTCCTGACTTTC.

This chain uses TRBV6-5 with TRBJ2-4; D is ambiguous. TRBJ1-2 explains the end of the DNA better; the J call may be wrong. The CDR3 runs 13 residues. Germline CDR1 and CDR2: MNHEY and SVGAGI. As DNA, the CDR3 is TGTGCCAGCAGTTACTCGGGTGATAACGGCTACACCTTC. This codes for CASSYSGDNGYTF.

This clonotype was found many times. The rearrangement links TRBV12-3 or TRBV12-4 to TRBJ1-2; 8 bases are shared with TRBD1. With 3 bases clipped from V and 12 bases from J, the junction kept 12 bases outside the gene matches. CDR3 length: 14 residues. The CDR3 region is CASSFSQGAGGHTF. The DNA for the CDR3 is TGTGCCAGCAGTTTCTCGCAGGGGGCGGGAGGCCACACCTTC.

This clonotype was observed many times. The rearrangement joins TRBV2 to TRBJ1-2, with a weak D call TRBD1 (5 bases). Trimming cost V 7 bases and J 1 base, with 16 bases left between them. Germline values: CDR1 SNHLY, CDR2 FYNNEI. There are 15 residues in the CDR3. The CDR3 is CASTSGGDRNYGYTF. As DNA, the CDR3 is TGTGCCAGCACATCAGGAGGGGACCGTAACTATGGCTACACCTTC.

This clonotype is a singleton in its sample. A much larger clone is a single base away; this may be a read error. The chain joins TRBV6-1 to TRBJ1-2, with TRBD1 matching over 9 bases. The CDR3 contains 13 residues. Germline CDR1 reads MNHNS; CDR2 reads SASEGT. Here the CDR3 reads CASSDGQGKGCTF. DNA for the CDR3: TGTGCCAGCAGTGACGGACAGGGGAAGGGCTGCACCTTC.

This clonotype was recorded a few times. The chain combines TRBV7-9 with TRBJ1-4, with 10 bases identical to TRBD1. Germline values: CDR1 SEHNR, CDR2 FQNEAQ (reference sequence). This CDR3 region has 17 residues. With V trimmed by 3 bases and J by 4 bases, 8 bases remained unmatched. The CDR3 DNA is TGTGCCAGCAGCTTGGGGACAGGGGACACGGTTAATGAAAAACTGTTTTTT. Protein sequence: CASSLGTGDTVNEKLFF.

The J gene is TRBJ1-2, the V gene TRBV28; 10 bases map to TRBD1. The length of the CDR3 is 16 residues. The trim removed 2 bases at V and 5 bases at J, leaving 8 bases unmatched. Germline-derived CDR1 and CDR2 are MDHEN and SYDVKM. The CDR3 region has the DNA TGTGCCAGCAGTTTACCTCCGGGACAGGGGTGGTATGGCTACACCTTC. Translating gives CASSLPPGQGWYGYTF.

Ten or more counts support this clonotype. This chain joins TRBV30 and TRBJ2-5; D call uncertain. CDR3 size: 15 residues. The germline V gene has CDR1 GTSNPN and CDR2 SVGIG (reference sequence). Between the trimmed V and J ends, which lost 0 bases and 7 bases, there was a span of 18 bases. In DNA, the CDR3 is TGTGCCTGGAGTGTATCCTGGACCACCGTTGGGACCCAGTACTTC. It is translated as CAWSVSWTTVGTQYF.

This clonotype showed up many times. The chain combines TRBV7-2 with TRBJ1-1; 7 bases map to TRBD1. Germline assignment: CDR1 SGHTA and CDR2 FQGNSA. The J segment lost 2 bases and the V segment lost 7 bases, leaving 16 bases of the junction unmatched. The CDR3 spans 17 residues. DNA of the CDR3: TGTGCCAGCAAGGATACAGGGGCCTTCGGGGAAAACACTGAAGCTTTCTTT. Translated: CASKDTGAFGENTEAFF. Full variable domain (outside the CDR3, taken from reference TRBV7-2 and TRBJ1-1): GAGVSQSPSNKVTEKGKDVELRCDPISGHTALYWYRQSLGQGLEFLIYFQGNSAPDKSGLPSDRFSAERTGGSVSTLTIQRTQQEDSAVYLCASKDTGAFGENTEAFFGQGTRLTVV.

This clonotype has ten or more counts. This sequence joins TRBV6-2 or TRBV6-3 and TRBJ2-7, with 10 positions matching TRBD1. Germline values: CDR1 MNHEY, CDR2 SVGEGT. After removal of 5 bases from V and 5 bases from J, the junction contained 9 bases not matched to a gene. The CDR3 totals 15 residues. The CDR3 DNA follows: TGTGCCAGCAGTGAAGGGACAGGGGAGTGGCACGAGCAGTACTTC. Amino acids: CASSEGTGEWHEQYF.

Many counts were recorded for this clonotype. The CDR3 is CASSKDRVSQPQHF. CDR3 sequence (DNA): TGTGCCAGCAGCAAGGACAGGGTTTCTCAGCCCCAGCATTTT. The chain employs TRBV12-3 or TRBV12-4 and TRBJ1-5, with 8 nucleotides matching TRBD1. V gave up 6 bases and J gave up 6 bases; unmatched junction bases: 7. The CDR3 is made up of 14 amino acids.

With regard to this clonotype: This may arise from a read error, as a much more abundant clone is one base away. The chain recombines TRBV7-9 with TRBJ1-4; TRBD1 might be the D (5 bases). The CDR3 runs to 13 residues. V gave up 4 bases and J gave up 10 bases, with 13 bases separating them. Germline V gene data show CDR1 as SEHNR and CDR2 as FQNEAQ (reference sequence). The CDR3 reads CASSSVGDGKLFF. In DNA form, the CDR3 reads TGTGCCAGCAGCTCGGTAGGGGATGGAAAACTGTTTTTT. The full variable domain, in which reference TRBV7-9 and TRBJ1-4 provide the parts outside the CDR3, is DTGVSQNPRHKITKRGQNVTFRCDPISEHNRLYWYRQTLGQGPEFLTYFQNEAQLEKSRLLSDRFSAERPKGSFSTLEIQRTEQGDSAMYLCASSSVGDGKLFFGSGTQLSVL.

The table lists this clonotype with many counts. This chain joins TRBV2 and TRBJ1-6, with TRBD1 matching 8 bases. The V gene's germline CDR1 is SNHLY and CDR2 FYNNEI. CDR3 length: 12 residues. After removal of 6 bases from V and 9 bases from J, the junction contained 1 base not matched to a gene. CDR3: CASRGTGSPLHF. In DNA form, the CDR3 reads TGTGCCAGCAGGGGGACAGGTTCACCCCTCCACTTT. Filled out from reference TRBV2 and TRBJ1-6, the complete variable domain reads EPEVTQTPSHQVTQMGQEVILRCVPISNHLYFYWYRQILGQKVEFLVSFYNNEISEKSEIFDDQFSVERPDGSNFTLKIRSTKLEDSAMYFCASRGTGSPLHFGNGTRLTVT.

In its sample, this clonotype was seen many times. V usage is TRBV28 and J usage is TRBJ1-1; maybe TRBD1 (5 bases). The V and J ends lost 3 bases and 1 base respectively, with 18 bases between them. Germline CDR1 is MDHEN and CDR2 is SYDVKM. This CDR3 has 17 residues. CDR3 sequence (DNA): TGTGCCAGCAGTTTGGTCGGTGGGGGTCCCAAGAACACTGAAGCTTTCTTT. Translating gives CASSLVGGGPKNTEAFF. The whole variable domain, remainder taken from reference TRBV28 and TRBJ1-1, is DVKVTQSSRYLVKRTGEKVFLECVQDMDHENMFWYRQDPGLGLRLIYFSYDVKMKEKGDIPEGYSVSREKKERFSLILESASTNQTSMYLCASSLVGGGPKNTEAFFGQGTRLTVV.